The TCR beta chain under discussion was sequenced for a study of CD4 T cell repertoires in COVID-19. Regarding the study as a whole: Several top expanded SARS-CoV-2-reactive clonotypes were shared by two or three memory subsets.

As for this clone: Antigen unknown.

Profiling relied on immunoSEQ multiplex PCR, and the TCRdb table lists in-frame clones only, not all of them. The sample has some 71,000 clones; about 83% are singletons. The CDR3 length is 14 residues. Germline CDR1 MNHEY, CDR2 SVGAGI. The junction had 5 bases not matched to a gene; V was cut back by 7 bases and J by 5 bases. Donors had recovered from mild-to-severe COVID-19. The rearrangement joins TRBV6-5 to TRBJ1-6, with 7 bases identical to TRBD1. This sequence was found in a human donor who had COVID-19. The sample consisted of CD4+ T cells from peripheral blood, taken after recovery from COVID-19. This CDR3 is CASKGTGDNSPLHF. As DNA, the CDR3 is TGTGCCAGCAAAGGTACAGGGGATAATTCACCCCTCCACTTT.